Detailed here is one TCR beta chain. Survey-level immunoSEQ sequencing profiled the TCR beta repertoire. Sequencing was performed with immunoSEQ multiplex PCR; in TCRdb, only in-frame clones are kept and a portion is missing. Found here are about 50,000 clones, 90% to 95% of them singletons; the top ten hold over 8.5%. The material sequenced was PBMCs. This sequence originates from a man between 35 and 55 years old with rheumatoid arthritis.

The CDR3 here is CASSLGVSEQYF. DNA of the CDR3: TGCGCCAGCAGCTTGGGAGTTAGCGAGCAGTACTTC. This chain links TRBV5-1 with TRBJ2-7; D ambiguous. This CDR3 contains 12 residues. V was pared by 0 bases and J by 6 bases, with 7 bases between. Germline CDR1 and CDR2: SGHRS and YFSETQ.